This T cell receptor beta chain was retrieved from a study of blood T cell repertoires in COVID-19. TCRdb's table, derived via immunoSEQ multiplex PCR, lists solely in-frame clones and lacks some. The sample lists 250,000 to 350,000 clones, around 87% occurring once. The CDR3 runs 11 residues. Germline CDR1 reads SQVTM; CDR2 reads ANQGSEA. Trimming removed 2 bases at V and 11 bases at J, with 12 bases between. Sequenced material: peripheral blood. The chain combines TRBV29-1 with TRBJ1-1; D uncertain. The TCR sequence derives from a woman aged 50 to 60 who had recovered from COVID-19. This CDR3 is CSVELRDGAFF. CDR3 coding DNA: TGCAGCGTTGAATTACGGGATGGGGCTTTCTTT.